This T cell receptor (beta chain) was retrieved from a study of cytomegalovirus exposure and HLA in healthy donors. Study context: A later analysis reported the same platform for the roughly 120 validation repertoires and the roughly 700 first-cohort repertoires.

Among the 110 or so subjects of the validation cohort, separate from the 666-subject first cohort, were the donors. A note on this clone: Its matching antigen is unknown.

Using immunoSEQ multiplex PCR, the repertoire was profiled, and TCRdb retains in-frame clones only, with some absent. The sample records 57,000 or so clones, 90% to 97% being singletons. General study results and limits: For most TCR sequences rarity was the rule, although some public TCRs occurred in many donors. First-cohort TCR clusters tended to co-occur in the roughly 130 validation repertoires, a later analysis found.

Germline V gives CDR1 SGDLS, CDR2 YYNGEE. V lost 6 bases and J lost 2; bases outside the gene matches: 8. CDR3 size: 15 residues. The sequence was obtained from a man between 18 and 35 years old in good health and CMV-seronegative. Sequenced input: PBMCs. The chain employs TRBV9 and TRBJ2-1; 7 nucleotides match TRBD2. CDR3 nucleotide sequence: TGTGCCAGCAACCCCGGAAGCGGGACCTACAATGAGCAGTTCTTC. Its translation: CASNPGSGTYNEQFF.